This entry lists 11 T cell receptor beta chains sequenced from one sample in a study of T-cell memory formation after mild COVID-19. TCRdb reprocessed the 5' RACE reads via MiXCR and lists one record per CDR3 protein. This sample has approximately 42,000 distinct CDR3 sequences, with roughly 7% found just once. The sequenced sample was PBMCs or a T cell subset sorted from them (not recorded which). The source of these receptors is an adult who had mild COVID-19 (a few samples of this study predate the infection). Cell type and time point are not known.

This clonotype was detected ten times or more. The V call is TRBV4-1, the J call TRBJ1-6; D gene ambiguous. The CDR3 extends over 14 amino acids. Germline CDR1 MGHRA, CDR2 YSYEKL. The V end lost 1 base, the J end lost 8 bases, and 9 bases lay between the germline ends. The CDR3 here is CASSQGWSDSPLHF. The CDR3 coding sequence is TGCGCCAGCAGCCAAGGGTGGTCCGATTCACCCCTCCACTTT.

Ten or more counts support this clonotype. The rearrangement joins TRBV7-9 to TRBJ2-3; TRBD2 agrees at 7 bases. The CDR3 has 15 amino acids. Unmatched junction bases numbered 3, after V lost 1 base and J lost 2 bases. Per the germline V gene, CDR1 is SEHNR and CDR2 is FQNEAQ (reference sequence). This chain's CDR3 is CASSLDSGYTDTQYF. The DNA of the CDR3 is TGTGCCAGCAGCTTAGATAGCGGGTACACAGATACGCAGTATTTT.

This clonotype was seen ten or more times. V is TRBV9 and J is TRBJ2-6; D call uncertain. CDR1 and CDR2 (germline): SGDLS, YYNGEE. V shed 0 bases and J shed 1 base, with 14 bases lying between them. The CDR3 consists of 18 residues. CDR3 nucleotide sequence: TGTGCCAGCAGCGTAGCTACAATGGTGGGTTCTGGGGCCAACGTCCTGACTTTC. Its translation: CASSVATMVGSGANVLTF.

This clonotype was found many times. This chain connects TRBV3-1 to TRBJ1-6, with D maybe TRBD1 (5 bases). The CDR3 is 16 amino acids. CDR1 is LGHDT and CDR2 is YNNKEL in the germline V gene (reference sequence). Between the trimmed V and J ends, which lost 3 bases and 6 bases, there was a span of 15 bases. The CDR3 region is CASSHGLTEPNSPLHF. CDR3 coding DNA: TGTGCCAGCAGCCACGGACTGACAGAACCTAATTCACCCCTCCACTTT.

This chain connects TRBV18 to TRBJ1-5, with 7 bases matching TRBD1. CDR1 and CDR2 (germline): KGHSH, LQKENI. V lost 3 bases, J lost 2 bases, and 1 base stayed unmatched. This CDR3 has 14 residues. This CDR3 reads CASSPGTGNQPQHF. The DNA of the CDR3 is TGTGCCAGCTCACCGGGGACAGGCAATCAGCCCCAGCATTTT.

The rearrangement uses TRBV29-1 and TRBJ2-1, with D perhaps given as TRBD1 or TRBD2 (6 bases each). Germline V gene lookup returns CDR1 SQVTM and CDR2 ANQGSEA. V lost 0 bases and J 7 bases, leaving 28 bases between the germline ends. The CDR3 extends over 19 amino acids. The CDR3 sequence: CSVEDLGGMGWSVRNEQFF. CDR3 coding DNA: TGCAGCGTTGAAGATCTAGGGGGGATGGGATGGAGCGTGCGGAATGAGCAGTTCTTC.

This clonotype was detected a few times. The V call is TRBV29-1, the J call TRBJ1-2, with D uncertain. CDR3 length: 11 residues. V was shortened by 6 bases and J by 4 bases, with 9 bases between the two germline ends. Germline values: CDR1 SQVTM, CDR2 ANQGSEA. The CDR3 DNA reads as TGCAGCGTGCAAGACTCCTATGGCTACACCTTC. It specifies CSVQDSYGYTF.

This chain uses TRBV11-2 with TRBJ1-1, with D unclear. V was clipped by 1 base and J by 3 bases, with 6 bases between them. The CDR3 runs to 13 residues. Germline assignment: CDR1 SGHAT and CDR2 FQNNGV. CDR3 in amino acids: CASSLVPDTEAFF. The DNA of the CDR3 is TGTGCCAGCAGCTTAGTTCCCGACACTGAAGCTTTCTTT. Drawing the rest from reference TRBV11-2 and TRBJ1-1, the complete variable domain is EAGVAQSPRYKIIEKRQSVAFWCNPISGHATLYWYQQILGQGPKLLIQFQNNGVVDDSQLPKDRFSAERLKGVDSTLKIQPAKLEDSAVYLCASSLVPDTEAFFGQGTRLTVV.

This clonotype was seen ten or more times. The rearrangement joins TRBV5-1 to TRBJ2-3; 16 bases agree with TRBD2. CDR3 size: 18 residues. The ends lost 3 bases at V and 2 bases at J; junction bases unmatched: 6. In germline, CDR1 is SGHRS, CDR2 YFSETQ. CDR3 coding DNA: TGCGCCAGCAGCTCGGGACTAGCGGGAGGGGGACCCACAGATACGCAGTATTTT. It codes for CASSSGLAGGGPTDTQYF.

The chain joins TRBV11-2 to TRBJ2-7, with 11 bases identical to TRBD2. This CDR3 region has 15 residues. Looked up from germline, CDR1 is SGHAT and CDR2 is FQNNGV. V dropped 4 bases and J dropped 2; count of bases not matched to a gene: 4. The CDR3, as DNA: TGTGCCAGCAGCTCGGGACTAGCGGAGGCCTACGAGCAGTACTTC. Translating it yields CASSSGLAEAYEQYF.

The CDR3 loop reads CATSVGYQETQYF. CDR3 DNA: TGTGCCACCAGTGTGGGGTATCAGGAGACCCAGTACTTC. The chain combines TRBV24-1 with TRBJ2-5; D call uncertain. Per the germline V gene, CDR1 is KGHDR and CDR2 is SFDVKD. V dropped 5 bases and J dropped 5 bases, with 11 bases sitting between them. CDR3 size: 13 residues.